Sequencing of this TCR beta chain was carried out in a study of long-term antiretroviral therapy in people with HIV. Study findings and constraints: Records did not include ART adherence, viral resistance or therapy changes.

Germline CDR1 and CDR2: SGHTA and FQGTGA. The CDR3 is 13 amino acids. Trimming cost V 3 bases and J 9 bases, with 9 bases left between them. They ran version v3.0 of the immunoSEQ assay at survey level. This table comes from immunoSEQ multiplex PCR, and its TCRdb copy is limited to in-frame clones, with some not included. The sample holds 25,000 to 30,000 clones; 84% are singletons and the top ten take roughly 6.7%. Points on this clone: Its antigen is unknown.

The source is a man younger than 35 with HIV. This specimen consisted of unsorted PBMCs, obtained 0.4 years after starting antiretroviral therapy. The chain is built from TRBV7-3 and TRBJ2-6, with D perhaps assigned TRBD1 or TRBD2 (5 bases each). This CDR3 is CASSLGEHNVLTF. The CDR3 region has the DNA TGTGCCAGCAGCTTGGGGGAACACAACGTCCTGACTTTC.